This entry lists 9 T cell receptor beta chains sequenced from one sample in a study of neurological immune-mediated disorders. TCRdb analysed the 5' RACE reads with MiXCR anew, one entry per CDR3 protein. The profile shows 70,000 to 95,000 distinct CDR3 sequences, under 20% of them singletons. What was sequenced was PBMCs. Receptors were obtained from a woman aged 40-49 years in good health.

Within the sample, this clonotype is medium-sized. CDR3 in amino acids: CATSSRKPAGNTIYF. The CDR3 nucleotides are TGTGCCACCAGCAGTCGAAAACCCGCTGGAAACACCATATATTTT. The rearrangement links TRBV15 to TRBJ1-3; no clear D gene. The germline gives CDR1 LNHNV, CDR2 YYDKDF (reference sequence). Trimming left V 3 bases short and J 2 bases short, with 11 bases between. This CDR3 spans 15 amino acids.

J is TRBJ1-4 and V is TRBV10-1; 7 bases map to TRBD1. This CDR3 region has 13 residues. Germline CDR1 and CDR2: WNHNN and SYGVQD (reference sequence). V lost 8 bases and J lost 5; bases outside the gene matches: 5. CDR3 DNA: TGCGCCAGCCTGGGACAGATGAATGAAAAACTGTTTTTT. Residues: CASLGQMNEKLFF.

This clonotype was seen at least ten times. The rearrangement joins TRBV27 to TRBJ2-1, with 11 bases that match TRBD2. Per germline, CDR1 MNHEY and CDR2 SMNVEV (reference sequence). V trimming: 5 bases; J trimming: 8 bases; junction bases outside the gene matches: 14. The CDR3 loop spans 17 amino acids. The CDR3 region has the DNA TGTGCCAGCAGTCGGGCGCTCCTAGCGGGGGGCCCCGATGAGCAGTTCTTC. Translated: CASSRALLAGGPDEQFF.

This chain links TRBV7-2 with TRBJ1-4; possibly TRBD1 for D (5 bases). This CDR3 has 16 amino acids. Trimming took off 1 base at V and 4 bases at J, with 13 bases between the two ends. In germline, CDR1 is SGHTA, CDR2 FQGNSA. Here the CDR3 DNA reads TGTGCCAGCAGCTTAGGGGGGATTGCAAATAATGAAAAACTGTTTTTT. Translated: CASSLGGIANNEKLFF.

In this sample, this clonotype turned up many times. The J gene is TRBJ2-2, the V gene TRBV5-1, with D unclear. Trimming took 0 bases from V and 4 from J, leaving 13 bases between them. Looked up from germline, CDR1 is SGHRS and CDR2 is YFSETQ. The CDR3 is 16 amino acids. The CDR3 loop reads CASSLEVQVATGELFF. The CDR3 DNA follows: TGCGCCAGCAGCTTGGAAGTCCAGGTAGCCACCGGGGAGCTGTTTTTT.

This clonotype was seen many times. J is TRBJ2-1 and V is TRBV5-1; no clear D. Germline-derived CDR1 and CDR2 are SGHRS and YFSETQ. CDR3 length equals 13 residues. V dropped 3 bases and J dropped 8 bases, with 12 bases sitting between them. CDR3 in amino acids: CASSSSPLYEQFF. CDR3 nucleotide sequence: TGCGCCAGCAGCTCCTCGCCCTTATATGAGCAGTTCTTC.

Comment on this clonotype: One base away lies a much larger clone, so this may be a sequencing read error. This chain uses TRBV2 with TRBJ1-6, with no clear D. This CDR3 comprises 17 residues. Germline CDR1 is SNHLY and CDR2 is FYNNEI. CDR3 residues: CASSVRAASSYNSPLQF. The CDR3 DNA reads TGTGCCAGCAGTGTTCGGGCGGCGAGCTCCTATAATTCACCCCTCCAATTT.

CDR3 nucleotides: TGTGCCAGCAGTGACACCGGGACAGGGATACGATTCTACGAGCAGTACTTC. Amino acid sequence: CASSDTGTGIRFYEQYF. The chain is built from TRBV27 and TRBJ2-7; TRBD1 aligns across 9 bases. The CDR3 contains 17 residues. Germline loops: CDR1 MNHEY, CDR2 SMNVEV (reference sequence). The ends lost 5 bases at V and 3 bases at J; junction bases unmatched: 14.

The chain combines TRBV29-1 with TRBJ2-7; 7 bases map to TRBD2. V lost 7 bases, J lost 6 bases, and 15 bases stayed unmatched. Looked up from germline, CDR1 is SQVTM and CDR2 is ANQGSEA. The CDR3 consists of 14 residues. CDR3 DNA: TGCAGCGCCGGCGAGGGCGGGAGAGGTGGCGAGCAGTACTTC. Protein: CSAGEGGRGGEQYF.